The clone carrying this TCR beta chain was seen at least ten times. The sample belongs to a study of patients and donors after allogeneic stem cell transplantation. TCRdb re-derived calls from the RT-PCR reads in MiXCR, one entry per CDR3 protein. The sample consists of 410,000 or so distinct CDR3 sequences, around 16% of them appearing once. The germline V gene encodes CDR1 LGHNA and CDR2 YNFKEQ. V was pared by 4 bases and J by 3 bases, with 3 bases of the junction left unmatched. The CDR3 loop spans 15 amino acids. The sequenced sample was blood, either unsorted or a sorted T cell fraction (not recorded which). The gene calls are TRBV4-2 and TRBJ2-2, with 9 bases lining up with TRBD2. This sequence was found in a human donor who was either an allogeneic HSCT recipient or a stem cell or donor lymphocyte infusion donor (not recorded which). It is not recorded whose cells these are; they may come from a transplant donor. The CDR3 bases are TGTGCCAGCAGCCTAGCGGGAGCAGACACCGGGGAGCTGTTTTTT. This sequence encodes CASSLAGADTGELFF.